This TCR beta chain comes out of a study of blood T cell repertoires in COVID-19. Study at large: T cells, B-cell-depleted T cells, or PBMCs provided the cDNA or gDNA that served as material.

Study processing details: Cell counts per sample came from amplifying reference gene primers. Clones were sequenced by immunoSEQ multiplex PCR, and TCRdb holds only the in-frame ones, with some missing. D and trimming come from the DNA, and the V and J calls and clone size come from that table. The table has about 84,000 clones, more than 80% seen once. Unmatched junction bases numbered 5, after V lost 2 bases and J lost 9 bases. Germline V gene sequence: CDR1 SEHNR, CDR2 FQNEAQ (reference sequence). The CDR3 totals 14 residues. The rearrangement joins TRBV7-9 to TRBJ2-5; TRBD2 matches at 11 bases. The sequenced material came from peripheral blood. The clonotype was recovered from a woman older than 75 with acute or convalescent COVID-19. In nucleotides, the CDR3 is TGTGCCAGCAGCTTAACTAGCGGGAGAGTGGCCCAGTACTTC. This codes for CASSLTSGRVAQYF.